Shown below are 27 T cell receptor beta chains from a single sample sequenced in a study of blood T cell repertoires in COVID-19. Clones were sequenced by immunoSEQ multiplex PCR, and TCRdb holds only the in-frame ones, with some missing. The data contain over 200,000 clones, around nine tenths of them singletons. Sequenced material: peripheral blood. The receptors here all came from a man aged 55 to 69 who had recovered from COVID-19.

This clone was seen a handful of times. The chain combines TRBV7-9 with TRBJ1-2; the match to TRBD1 covers 9 bases. There are 12 residues in the CDR3. Trimming took 3 bases from V and 7 from J; bases not matched to a gene: 0. The germline gives CDR1 SEHNR, CDR2 FQNEAQ (reference sequence). The CDR3 DNA sequence: TGTGCCAGCAGCTTGACAGGGGGTGGCTACACCTTC. This gives the protein CASSLTGGGYTF. The full variable domain, completed using reference TRBV7-9 and TRBJ1-2, is DTGVSQNPRHKITKRGQNVTFRCDPISEHNRLYWYRQTLGQGPEFLTYFQNEAQLEKSRLLSDRFSAERPKGSFSTLEIQRTEQGDSAMYLCASSLTGGGYTFGSGTRLTVV.

The chain recombines TRBV14 with TRBJ1-1; D might be TRBD1 (5 bases). Germline values: CDR1 SGHDN, CDR2 FVKESK. Trimming took off 0 bases at V and 6 bases at J, with 14 bases between the two ends. This CDR3 is built from 15 residues. The CDR3 sequence is CASSQDRTGMAEAFF. CDR3 in DNA: TGTGCCAGCAGCCAAGATAGAACAGGAATGGCTGAAGCTTTCTTT.

In this sample, this clone turned up once. The chain recombines TRBV6-5 with TRBJ2-1; 9 nucleotides agree with TRBD1. V was pared by 6 bases and J by 0 bases, with 3 bases of the junction left unmatched. There are 15 residues in the CDR3. Germline V lookup: CDR1 MNHEY, CDR2 SVGAGI. As DNA, the CDR3 is TGTGCCAGCAGCTTGACAGGGGGCTCCTACAATGAGCAGTTCTTC. Translated: CASSLTGGSYNEQFF.

This chain joins TRBV3-1 (or the pseudogene TRBV3-2) and TRBJ2-5, with D possibly matching TRBD1 (5 bases). V was shortened by 7 bases and J by 0 bases, with 9 bases between the two germline ends. The germline CDR1 and CDR2 sequences are LGHDT and YNNKEL (reference sequence). The CDR3 extends over 13 amino acids. The DNA for the CDR3 is TGTGCCAGCACACGGACAAACCAAGAGACCCAGTACTTC. It translates to CASTRTNQETQYF.

V gene TRBV29-1 combines with J gene TRBJ1-1; 12 positions match TRBD1. Germline V lookup: CDR1 SQVTM, CDR2 ANQGSEA. Losses at the gene ends were 4 bases for V and 7 bases for J; bases not matched to a gene: 4. The CDR3 length is 13 residues. CDR3 sequence: CSVAGQGAGEAFF. The CDR3 nucleotides are TGCAGCGTTGCGGGACAGGGGGCAGGTGAAGCTTTCTTT.

The chain combines TRBV11-2 with TRBJ2-1, with 8 bases identical to TRBD2. The CDR3 totals 15 residues. Unmatched junction bases numbered 8, after V lost 3 bases and J lost 7 bases. Germline CDR1 is SGHAT and CDR2 is FQNNGV. The CDR3 region is CASSFSSGWGNEQFF. In DNA form, the CDR3 reads TGTGCCAGCAGCTTCTCTAGCGGGTGGGGGAATGAGCAGTTCTTC.

This chain joins TRBV7-2 and TRBJ2-3, with D possibly TRBD2 on 6 matching bases. V was shortened by 6 bases and J by 6 bases, with 16 bases between the two germline ends. CDR1 and CDR2 from the germline V gene are SGHTA and FQGNSA. The CDR3 has 14 amino acids. The DNA for the CDR3 is TGTGCCAGCAGTAGCGGCCAAGGGGCGGATACGCAGTATTTT. Its protein is CASSSGQGADTQYF.

CDR3 bases: TGTGCCAGCACGGCTAGCGGGTCTCGCGAGCAGTACTTC. Translated, it gives CASTASGSREQYF. This rearrangement joins TRBV12-3 or TRBV12-4 to TRBJ2-7, with TRBD2 matching over 8 bases. The CDR3 covers 13 residues. The V and J ends lost 7 bases and 6 bases, in that order; junction bases with no gene match: 8.

J is TRBJ2-1 and V is TRBV6-4; the match to TRBD2 covers 9 bases. V was clipped by 4 bases and J by 7 bases; unmatched bases: 11. Germline V lookup: CDR1 MRHNA, CDR2 SNTAGT. The CDR3 runs to 16 residues. The CDR3 DNA reads as TGTGCCAGCAGTGGACAGGCGGGGGGGCCGGGTAATGAGCAGTTCTTC. Its translation is CASSGQAGGPGNEQFF.

V and J are TRBV2 and TRBJ2-2; possible D gene TRBD2, 5 bases. Germline V CDR1 and CDR2: SNHLY, FYNNEI. CDR3 length equals 14 residues. Trimming stripped 1 base from V and 5 bases from J, with 8 bases between. CDR3 bases: TGTGCCAGCAGTGAAGGAAGGAGGACCGGGGAGCTGTTTTTT. Translation: CASSEGRRTGELFF. Using reference TRBV2 and TRBJ2-2 for the parts outside the CDR3, the full variable domain is EPEVTQTPSHQVTQMGQEVILRCVPISNHLYFYWYRQILGQKVEFLVSFYNNEISEKSEIFDDQFSVERPDGSNFTLKIRSTKLEDSAMYFCASSEGRRTGELFFGEGSRLTVL.

J is TRBJ1-5 and V is TRBV6-2 or TRBV6-3, with TRBD1 matching 7 bases. Germline V gene sequence: CDR1 MNHEY, CDR2 SVGEGT. The J segment lost 1 base and the V segment lost 2 bases, leaving 11 bases of the junction unmatched. This CDR3 is built from 18 residues. The CDR3 loop is CASSYRSRGQGSNQPQHF. The CDR3 coding sequence is TGTGCCAGCAGTTACCGATCGAGGGGGCAGGGAAGCAATCAGCCCCAGCATTTT.

V is TRBV19 and J is TRBJ1-4; 7 positions agree with TRBD1. Germline assignment: CDR1 LNHDA and CDR2 SQIVND (reference sequence). The CDR3 sequence is 14 residues long. V shed 6 bases, J shed 7 bases, and the junction held 8 bases outside the gene matches. DNA for the CDR3: TGTGCCAGTAGGAAACAGGGGAGTGGTGAAAAACTGTTTTTT. Translation gives CASRKQGSGEKLFF.

The chain couples TRBV28 to TRBJ2-7; D is unresolved. Trimming left V 3 bases short and J 3 bases short, with 6 bases between. This CDR3 is 12 amino acids long. CDR1 MDHEN and CDR2 SYDVKM come from the germline V gene. CDR3 sequence reads: CASSLAGYEQYF. The CDR3 nucleotides are TGTGCCAGCAGTTTGGCAGGCTACGAGCAGTACTTC.

CDR3 in amino acids: CASSLFRDRDTEAFF. CDR3 nucleotides: TGTGCCAGCAGCCTCTTCCGGGACAGGGACACTGAAGCTTTCTTT. V and J are TRBV6-5 and TRBJ1-1; 9 bases are a match to TRBD1. Germline V CDR1 and CDR2: MNHEY, SVGAGI. After removal of 6 bases from V and 3 bases from J, the junction contained 8 bases not matched to a gene. The CDR3 loop spans 15 amino acids.

In DNA form, the CDR3 reads TGTGCCACCTCGGGGCGGGAGTTTTCTGGGGCCAACGTCCTGACTTTC. This codes for CATSGREFSGANVLTF. The chain carries TRBV19 and TRBJ2-6, with 7 nucleotides matching TRBD2. V shed 10 bases and J 1 base; nucleotides not matched to a gene: 10. Germline V gives CDR1 LNHDA, CDR2 SQIVND (reference sequence). The CDR3 runs to 16 residues.

The chain carries TRBV9 and TRBJ2-4; D is perhaps TRBD1 (6 bases). CDR1 is SGDLS, CDR2 YYNGEE, per germline. Deletions cut 4 bases from V and 2 bases from J, with 22 bases between. This CDR3 spans 18 amino acids. CDR3 DNA sequence: TGTGCCAGCAGCCCACGACCGGCCAGGGGCGATTCCAAAAACATTCAGTACTTC. This sequence encodes CASSPRPARGDSKNIQYF.

V and J are TRBV10-3 and TRBJ2-7; D is undetermined. The length of the CDR3 is 11 residues. Trimming left V 1 base short and J 6 bases short, with 4 bases between. Germline V gene sequence: CDR1 ENHRY, CDR2 SYGVKD. CDR3: CAISEFSEQYF. The CDR3 DNA follows: TGTGCCATCAGTGAGTTCTCCGAGCAGTACTTC.

The rearrangement joins TRBV5-1 to TRBJ1-2, with D tentatively TRBD1 (5 bases). This CDR3 is 13 amino acids long. V was cut by 2 bases and J by 0 bases, with 5 bases left in between. Germline V gene sequence: CDR1 SGHRS, CDR2 YFSETQ. The CDR3 DNA reads TGCGCCAGCAGCTTACAGGCTAACTATGGCTACACCTTC. Protein sequence: CASSLQANYGYTF. Together with reference TRBV5-1 and TRBJ1-2, the CDR3 gives the full variable domain: KAGVTQTPRYLIKTRGQQVTLSCSPISGHRSVSWYQQTPGQGLQFLFEYFSETQRNKGNFPGRFSGRQFSNSRSEMNVSTLELGDSALYLCASSLQANYGYTFGSGTRLTVV.

This chain uses TRBV3-1 (or the pseudogene TRBV3-2) with TRBJ2-7; 7 nucleotides match TRBD2. Trimming took 7 bases from V and 0 from J; bases not matched to a gene: 6. The CDR3 is made up of 14 amino acids. Germline CDR1 LGHDT, CDR2 YNNKEL (reference sequence). For the CDR3, the DNA is TGTGCCAGCACCCGCGGGGGACCCTCCTACGAGCAGTACTTC. This codes for CASTRGGPSYEQYF.

This chain connects TRBV28 to TRBJ2-1; the match to TRBD1 covers 9 bases. This CDR3 contains 15 residues. CDR1 is MDHEN and CDR2 is SYDVKM in the germline V gene. J lost 5 bases, V lost 6 bases, and 8 bases had no gene match. This CDR3 reads CASSLPGTGNNEQFF. Written as DNA, the CDR3 is TGTGCCAGCAGCCTACCCGGGACAGGGAACAATGAGCAGTTCTTC.

The V gene is TRBV11-3, the J gene TRBJ2-1; TRBD2 aligns across 9 bases. The CDR3 loop spans 15 amino acids. V shed 2 bases and J 2 bases; nucleotides not matched to a gene: 1. The V gene's germline CDR1 is SGHNT and CDR2 YENEEA. CDR3 coding DNA: TGTGCCAGCAGCTTATTAGCGGGGGCCTACAATGAGCAGTTCTTC. Its protein is CASSLLAGAYNEQFF.

The chain combines TRBV10-3 with TRBJ2-7, with TRBD2 matching over 9 bases. Trimming at V came to 5 bases and at J to 2 bases, leaving 7 bases not matched to a gene. The CDR3 loop spans 15 amino acids. The V gene's germline CDR1 is ENHRY and CDR2 SYGVKD. The CDR3 bases are TGTGCCATCAGTTCGAGCGGGAGGTCTGCCTACGAGCAGTACTTC. This gives the protein CAISSSGRSAYEQYF.

The gene calls are TRBV18 and TRBJ1-3; TRBD1 aligns across 7 bases. V dropped 6 bases and J dropped 7; count of bases not matched to a gene: 6. This CDR3 region has 13 residues. Germline-derived CDR1 and CDR2 are KGHSH and LQKENI. The CDR3, as DNA: TGTGCCAGCTCCCAAGACAGGGAGAACACCATATATTTT. Its protein is CASSQDRENTIYF.

The chain joins TRBV3-1 (or the pseudogene TRBV3-2) to TRBJ2-7, with D perhaps TRBD2 (6 bases). This CDR3 region has 14 residues. Germline CDR1 LGHDT, CDR2 YNNKEL (reference sequence). With 1 base removed from V and 7 bases from J, the gap between germline ends came to 14 bases. CDR3 bases: TGTGCCAGCAGCCAAGGTCTCGCGGGGCGGGAGCAGTACTTC. Its translation: CASSQGLAGREQYF.

This chain joins TRBV20-1 and TRBJ2-1, with 9 nucleotides matching TRBD2. V lost 3 bases to trimming and J lost 7 bases; unmatched junction nucleotides: 7. This CDR3 spans 14 amino acids. Germline CDR1 is DFQATT and CDR2 is SNEGSKA (reference sequence). This CDR3 reads CSASRGTSKNEQFF. Written as DNA, the CDR3 is TGCAGTGCTAGTCGGGGGACTAGCAAGAATGAGCAGTTCTTC.

The rearrangement links TRBV10-3 to TRBJ2-1, with 8 bases fitting TRBD2. The CDR3 contains 16 residues. V lost 4 bases and J lost 7; bases outside the gene matches: 12. Germline V gene sequence: CDR1 ENHRY, CDR2 SYGVKD. The CDR3 is CAISGTSSLRRNEQFF. In DNA form, the CDR3 reads TGTGCCATCAGTGGGACTAGCTCTCTCAGGAGAAATGAGCAGTTCTTC.

This clone was seen just once. The chain couples TRBV25-1 to TRBJ2-1; 10 bases agree with TRBD2. The CDR3 is 14 amino acids. The junction had 10 bases not matched to a gene; V was cut back by 8 bases and J by 9 bases. CDR1 is MGHDK and CDR2 is SYGVNS in the germline V gene. CDR3 region: CASSQAGGTGEQFF. The CDR3 DNA follows: TGTGCCAGCTCCCAAGCGGGGGGGACAGGTGAGCAGTTCTTC.